This T cell receptor beta chain is drawn from a study of CD8 T cells in ankylosing spondylitis. The CDR3 consists of 17 residues. Germline CDR1 reads SGDLS; CDR2 reads YYNGEE. V was clipped by 4 bases and J by 6 bases, with 23 bases between them. Concerning this clonotype: Its specificity is not known.

Notes on the study in general: A TCR beta motif of 8 or 9 highly homologous variants appeared characteristic of ankylosing spondylitis blood.

MiXCR was run by TCRdb on the 5' RACE reads, yielding one entry per CDR3 protein. Among about 42,000 distinct CDR3 sequences, 3% to 4% were seen once, and the ten largest hold 4% to 4.5%. The chain has TRBV9 and TRBJ2-1, with a tentative D call TRBD2 (6 bases). The source is a female donor with ankylosing spondylitis or in good health (not recorded which). What was sequenced was blood, either unsorted or a sorted T cell fraction (not recorded which). The CDR3 nucleotides read TGTGCCAGCAGCAACCCTGGGGGGTTCGGGGATCGCAATGAGCAGTTCTTC. This codes for CASSNPGGFGDRNEQFF.